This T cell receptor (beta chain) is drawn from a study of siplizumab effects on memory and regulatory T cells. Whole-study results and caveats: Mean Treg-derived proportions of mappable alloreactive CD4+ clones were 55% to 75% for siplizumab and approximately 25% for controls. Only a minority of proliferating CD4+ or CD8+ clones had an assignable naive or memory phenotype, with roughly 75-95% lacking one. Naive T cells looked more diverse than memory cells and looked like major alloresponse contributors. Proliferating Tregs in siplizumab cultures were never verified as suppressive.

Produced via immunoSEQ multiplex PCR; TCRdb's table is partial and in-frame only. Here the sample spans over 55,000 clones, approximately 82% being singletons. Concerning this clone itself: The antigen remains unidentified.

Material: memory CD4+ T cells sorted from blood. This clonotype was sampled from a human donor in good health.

CDR3: CASSQQMGGGRRTEAFF. For the CDR3, the DNA is TGCGCCAGCAGCCAACAAATGGGGGGAGGGAGGCGGACTGAAGCTTTCTTT. This rearrangement joins TRBV4-1 to TRBJ1-1, with D maybe TRBD1 (5 bases). CDR1 and CDR2 (germline): MGHRA, YSYEKL. The length of the CDR3 is 17 residues. The V end was cut by 2 bases, the J end by 5 bases, with 21 bases between.